The 25 T cell receptor beta chains below were found in one sample sequenced in a study of identical twins. TCRdb fed the 5' RACE reads into MiXCR, producing one record per CDR3 protein. The sample holds about 720,000 distinct CDR3 sequences; approximately 9% are singletons and the top ten take roughly 0.9%. The sample was also reused in another study, on yellow fever vaccine responses in identical twins.

The sequencing input was PBMCs. The receptors were gathered from a woman aged 18-30 years in good health.

The J gene is TRBJ2-2, the V gene TRBV6-1; 10 positions agree with TRBD1. CDR1 is MNHNS and CDR2 is SASEGT in the germline V gene. V trimming: 6 bases; J trimming: 6 bases; junction bases outside the gene matches: 10. This CDR3 has 16 residues. CDR3 sequence: CASSQDRGLASGELFF. For the CDR3, the DNA is TGTGCCAGCAGCCAGGACAGGGGGTTGGCTTCCGGGGAGCTGTTTTTT.

This sequence joins TRBV11-2 and TRBJ2-7; no reliable D call. Germline V gene sequence: CDR1 SGHAT, CDR2 FQNNGV. The CDR3 has 11 amino acids. V was clipped by 10 bases and J by 7 bases, with 14 bases between them. CDR3 residues: CATPSHQEQYF. In DNA, the CDR3 is TGTGCCACCCCAAGCCACCAGGAGCAGTACTTC.

At least ten counts were recorded for this clonotype. The chain employs TRBV7-3 and TRBJ2-7; D may be TRBD1 (7 bases). Trimming left V 2 bases short and J 3 bases short, with 11 bases between. Germline values: CDR1 SGHTA, CDR2 FQGTGA. The CDR3 spans 14 residues. The DNA of the CDR3 is TGTGCCAGCAGCTTACAGGGGGGCGGCTACGAGCAGTACTTC. This translates into CASSLQGGGYEQYF.

This clonotype was picked up a small number of times. The V call is TRBV20-1, the J call TRBJ2-1; D is unclear. Germline CDR1 is DFQATT and CDR2 is SNEGSKA (reference sequence). V lost 5 bases to trimming and J lost 0 bases, with 11 bases between them. The CDR3 is 14 amino acids. In nucleotides, the CDR3 is TGCAGTGCTTCGGGCGTTAGCTCCTACAATGAGCAGTTCTTC. It translates to CSASGVSSYNEQFF.

This clonotype was picked up many times. This chain uses TRBV10-3 with TRBJ2-3; D gene unclear. CDR1 ENHRY and CDR2 SYGVKD come from the germline V gene. Trimming stripped 5 bases from V and 5 bases from J, with 8 bases between. The CDR3 contains 12 residues. The CDR3 coding sequence is TGTGCCATCAGTCCAACCCAAGATACGCAGTATTTT. It is translated as CAISPTQDTQYF.

Ten or more counts support this clonotype. The gene calls are TRBV20-1 and TRBJ2-5; D is unresolved. The CDR3 runs 12 residues. The V and J ends lost 4 bases and 5 bases respectively, with 11 bases between them. Germline CDR1 is DFQATT and CDR2 is SNEGSKA (reference sequence). The CDR3 loop reads CSATKEWETQYF. The CDR3 DNA reads as TGCAGTGCTACAAAAGAATGGGAGACCCAGTACTTC.

The chain joins TRBV2 to TRBJ2-7; 8 positions match TRBD1. The CDR3 is made up of 15 amino acids. Germline CDR1 and CDR2: SNHLY and FYNNEI. Trimming took 6 bases from V and 1 from J; bases not matched to a gene: 8. DNA for the CDR3: TGTGCCAGCAGCGCAGGGACAGGCCCTTCCTACGAGCAGTACTTC. It encodes CASSAGTGPSYEQYF.

This clonotype was counted ten times or more. J is TRBJ2-3 and V is TRBV29-1; D is perhaps TRBD2 (6 bases). V lost 5 bases, J lost 0 bases, and 18 bases lay in between. The CDR3 consists of 16 residues. From germline, CDR1 is SQVTM and CDR2 ANQGSEA. This chain's CDR3 is CSVSGSGRSSTDTQYF. For the CDR3, the DNA is TGCAGCGTTTCCGGTAGCGGACGGTCTAGCACAGATACGCAGTATTTT.

This clonotype has ten or more counts. The V call is TRBV20-1, the J call TRBJ2-7; the D is unclear. Deletions cut 1 base from V and 0 bases from J, with 22 bases between. The CDR3 spans 18 residues. CDR1 DFQATT and CDR2 SNEGSKA come from the germline V gene (reference sequence). The CDR3 DNA reads TGCAGTGCTAGAGTGTACCCCCCTGGCCAGTTGAGCTCCTACGAGCAGTACTTC. It is translated as CSARVYPPGQLSSYEQYF.

This clonotype has more than one count but fewer than ten. The J gene is TRBJ2-7, the V gene TRBV15, with 9 bases identical to TRBD2. There are 16 residues in the CDR3. CDR1 is LNHNV, CDR2 YYDKDF, per germline (reference sequence). The V and J ends lost 0 bases and 3 bases, in that order; junction bases with no gene match: 6. CDR3 in amino acids: CATSRDFVAGVYEQYF. The CDR3 DNA reads as TGTGCCACCAGCAGAGATTTCGTAGCGGGGGTCTACGAGCAGTACTTC.

This clonotype was found a few times. This sequence joins TRBV20-1 and TRBJ2-1; maybe TRBD1 (6 bases). Germline CDR1 reads DFQATT; CDR2 reads SNEGSKA (reference sequence). The CDR3 consists of 20 residues. Trimming shortened V by 0 bases and J by 9 bases, and 33 bases separated the two germline ends. The CDR3 sequence: CSARDNRVGFFVAYGGEQFF. CDR3 in DNA: TGCAGTGCTAGAGATAACAGGGTGGGATTTTTTGTGGCGTATGGGGGTGAGCAGTTCTTC.

This clonotype came up a few times. The chain has TRBV5-5 and TRBJ2-7, with D maybe TRBD1 (6 bases). In germline, CDR1 is SGHKS, CDR2 YYEKEE (reference sequence). V was trimmed by 1 base and J by 3 bases, leaving 11 bases between them. This CDR3 is 14 amino acids long. CDR3 coding DNA: TGTGCCAGCAGCTTGAAGCGGACAGACTACGAGCAGTACTTC. Encoded protein: CASSLKRTDYEQYF.

The chain is built from TRBV29-1 and TRBJ2-2; no clear D gene. The length of the CDR3 is 11 residues. Per the germline V gene, CDR1 is SQVTM and CDR2 is ANQGSEA. V was trimmed by 6 bases and J by 2 bases, leaving 4 bases between them. In DNA, the CDR3 is TGCAGCGTCCAAAACACCGGGGAGCTGTTTTTT. This codes for CSVQNTGELFF.

This clonotype was detected ten times or more. The chain combines TRBV20-1 with TRBJ2-7, with 13 bases identical to TRBD2. Trimming removed 2 bases from V and 2 bases from J; junction bases left unmatched: 15. This CDR3 has 19 residues. Looked up from germline, CDR1 is DFQATT and CDR2 is SNEGSKA (reference sequence). The CDR3 coding sequence is TGCAGTGCTAGATTTCCTGCAACCGGGACTAGCGGGAATGCCTACGAGCAGTACTTC. Protein sequence: CSARFPATGTSGNAYEQYF.

V is TRBV3-1 and J is TRBJ2-1; D not resolved. The CDR3 has 11 residues. The germline V and J ends were trimmed by 4 bases and 10 bases, with 8 bases remaining between them. CDR1 LGHDT and CDR2 YNNKEL come from the germline V gene (reference sequence). The CDR3, as DNA: TGTGCCAGCAGCCGACAATCCGAGCAGTTCTTC. Translating it yields CASSRQSEQFF.

In this sample, this clonotype turned up a few times. The J gene is TRBJ2-5, the V gene TRBV12-3 or TRBV12-4; D may be TRBD2 (5 bases). The CDR3 has 13 amino acids. V lost 5 bases, J lost 5 bases, and 12 bases lay in between. CDR3 nucleotide sequence: TGTGCCAGCAGTGGGGTCGTAGCGGAGACCCAGTACTTC. It yields the protein CASSGVVAETQYF.

The chain combines TRBV29-1 with TRBJ2-1; D call uncertain. Trimming took off 4 bases at V and 9 bases at J, with 16 bases between the two ends. Looked up from germline, CDR1 is SQVTM and CDR2 is ANQGSEA. CDR3 length: 13 residues. CDR3 sequence reads: CSVVPPQDPEQFF. The DNA for the CDR3 is TGCAGCGTTGTTCCCCCCCAGGACCCTGAGCAGTTCTTC.

This clonotype was detected a few times. V and J are TRBV20-1 and TRBJ1-6; D may be TRBD1 (6 bases). The CDR3 runs to 16 residues. The germline V and J ends were trimmed by 0 bases and 5 bases, with 14 bases remaining between them. CDR1 and CDR2 from the germline V gene are DFQATT and SNEGSKA (reference sequence). Written as DNA, the CDR3 is TGCAGTGCTAGAGATCCACGACAGGATGATAATTCACCCCTCCACTTT. Translated, it gives CSARDPRQDDNSPLHF.

This clonotype was counted a few times. The chain combines TRBV5-1 with TRBJ2-5; D gene unclear. The V gene lost 0 bases and the J gene lost 5 bases, with 14 bases spanning the gap. Germline V gene lookup returns CDR1 SGHRS and CDR2 YFSETQ. The length of the CDR3 is 15 residues. As DNA, the CDR3 is TGCGCCAGCAGCTTGGCGGCCGGAACGGTGGAGACCCAGTACTTC. Translated: CASSLAAGTVETQYF.

This clonotype was detected many times. V is TRBV12-3 or TRBV12-4 and J is TRBJ2-3; TRBD1 agrees at 8 bases. This CDR3 has 15 residues. V was clipped by 6 bases and J by 5 bases; unmatched bases: 10. The CDR3 loop is CASSDNRGILDTQYF. The CDR3 nucleotides read TGTGCCAGCAGCGACAACAGGGGGATCCTAGATACGCAGTATTTT.

This clonotype was recorded a few times. V gene TRBV3-1 combines with J gene TRBJ2-7; TRBD1 agrees at 9 bases. The J segment lost 5 bases and the V segment lost 6 bases, leaving 5 bases of the junction unmatched. Germline loops: CDR1 LGHDT, CDR2 YNNKEL (reference sequence). The CDR3 length is 13 residues. The CDR3 DNA is TGTGCCAGCAGTCGGACAGGGGACCACGAGCAGTACTTC. It encodes CASSRTGDHEQYF.

There are a few counts of this clonotype. The chain joins TRBV2 to TRBJ2-3, with D possibly being TRBD1 or TRBD2 (5 bases each). Germline lookup yields CDR1 SNHLY and CDR2 FYNNEI. Trimming shortened V by 3 bases and J by 0 bases, and 10 bases separated the two germline ends. CDR3 size: 15 residues. CDR3 in amino acids: CASSDGAGSTDTQYF. DNA of the CDR3: TGTGCCAGCAGTGACGGGGCAGGGAGCACAGATACGCAGTATTTT.

This clonotype was observed many times. CDR3 sequence: CASSQGDTAYNEQFF. CDR3 bases: TGTGCCAGCAGCCAAGGGGATACCGCCTACAATGAGCAGTTCTTC. The chain recombines TRBV3-1 with TRBJ2-1, with D uncertain. This CDR3 is built from 15 residues. Trimming left V 1 base short and J 2 bases short, with 9 bases between. Per germline, CDR1 LGHDT and CDR2 YNNKEL (reference sequence).

This clonotype was detected only a few times. This rearrangement joins TRBV12-3 or TRBV12-4 to TRBJ1-5, with unresolved D. This CDR3 has 15 residues. Between the trimmed V and J ends, which lost 2 bases and 3 bases, there was a span of 11 bases. The CDR3 reads CASSLSPSPNQPQHF. The CDR3 DNA reads as TGTGCCAGCAGTTTATCTCCTTCTCCCAATCAGCCCCAGCATTTT.

The chain links TRBV27 to TRBJ2-3; TRBD2 matches 16 bases. Per germline, CDR1 MNHEY and CDR2 SMNVEV (reference sequence). The CDR3 length is 20 residues. Trimming at V came to 1 base and at J to 1 base, leaving 8 bases not matched to a gene. The CDR3 here is CASSLWGLAGGPQGTDTQYF. DNA of the CDR3: TGTGCCAGCAGTTTATGGGGACTAGCGGGAGGGCCCCAAGGCACAGATACGCAGTATTTT.